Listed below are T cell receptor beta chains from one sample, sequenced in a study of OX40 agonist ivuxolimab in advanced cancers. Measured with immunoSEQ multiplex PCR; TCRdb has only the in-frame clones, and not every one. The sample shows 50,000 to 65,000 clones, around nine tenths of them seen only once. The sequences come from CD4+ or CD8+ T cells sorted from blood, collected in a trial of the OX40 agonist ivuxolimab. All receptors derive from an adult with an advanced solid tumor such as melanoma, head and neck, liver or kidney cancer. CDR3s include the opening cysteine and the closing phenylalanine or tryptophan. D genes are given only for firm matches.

cdr3_aa: CATRLSTDTQYF; v_call: TRBV7-9; j_call: TRBJ2-3; d_call: -
cdr3_aa: CASSLASLAKETQYF; v_call: TRBV5-6; j_call: TRBJ2-5; d_call: -
cdr3_aa: CSVEDGGANVLTF; v_call: TRBV29-1; j_call: TRBJ2-6; d_call: -
cdr3_aa: CASSLAGAGSYNEQFF; v_call: TRBV5-1; j_call: TRBJ2-1; d_call: -
cdr3_aa: CASSPGRIYEQYF; v_call: TRBV27; j_call: TRBJ2-7; d_call: -
cdr3_aa: CASSPPGQTYEQYF; v_call: TRBV6-1; j_call: TRBJ2-7; d_call: -
cdr3_aa: CASSSTGTASYEQYF; v_call: TRBV5-1; j_call: TRBJ2-7; d_call: -
cdr3_aa: CASSFGRVTEAFF; v_call: TRBV5-6; j_call: TRBJ1-1; d_call: -
cdr3_aa: CASSQNPSDRSSYNEQFF; v_call: TRBV4-3; j_call: TRBJ2-1; d_call: TRBD1
cdr3_aa: CSVHFNSGMNTDTQYF; v_call: TRBV29-1; j_call: TRBJ2-3; d_call: -
cdr3_aa: CASSLARQWDDYGYTF; v_call: TRBV7-9; j_call: TRBJ1-2; d_call: -
cdr3_aa: CASSQTPSGGINEKLFF; v_call: TRBV4-1; j_call: TRBJ1-4; d_call: -
cdr3_aa: CASSSPPFTDTQYF; v_call: TRBV28; j_call: TRBJ2-3; d_call: -
cdr3_aa: CASSYSRRSGETQYF; v_call: TRBV6-5; j_call: TRBJ2-5; d_call: -
cdr3_aa: CASSPGGQLGEQFF; v_call: TRBV19; j_call: TRBJ2-1; d_call: -
cdr3_aa: CASSLTGADTQYF; v_call: TRBV7-3; j_call: TRBJ2-3; d_call: -
cdr3_aa: CASSPPNTDTQYF; v_call: TRBV9; j_call: TRBJ2-3; d_call: -
cdr3_aa: CASSKGQLNTEAFF; v_call: TRBV5-1; j_call: TRBJ1-1; d_call: TRBD1
cdr3_aa: CASSVAGGVHEQFF; v_call: TRBV9; j_call: TRBJ2-1; d_call: TRBD2
cdr3_aa: CASSLGISGNEQFF; v_call: TRBV7-9; j_call: TRBJ2-1; d_call: TRBD2
cdr3_aa: CSVEPGGDYGYTF; v_call: TRBV29-1; j_call: TRBJ1-2; d_call: TRBD1
cdr3_aa: CASSAFELPGEQYF; v_call: TRBV19; j_call: TRBJ2-7; d_call: -
cdr3_aa: CASSYSRFQETQYF; v_call: TRBV6-5; j_call: TRBJ2-5; d_call: -
cdr3_aa: CAWSSLRGGGGQPQHF; v_call: TRBV30; j_call: TRBJ1-5; d_call: -
cdr3_aa: CASRISPRDGWETQYF; v_call: TRBV2; j_call: TRBJ2-5; d_call: -
cdr3_aa: CASSLRLAGAVETQYF; v_call: TRBV7-3; j_call: TRBJ2-5; d_call: TRBD2
cdr3_aa: CASSSYRTMTNYGYTF; v_call: TRBV7-9; j_call: TRBJ1-2; d_call: -
cdr3_aa: CASSLTSNTGELFF; v_call: TRBV5-8; j_call: TRBJ2-2; d_call: -
cdr3_aa: CASSLVLQERPGELFF; v_call: TRBV11-1; j_call: TRBJ2-2; d_call: -
cdr3_aa: CASSPGSLYNEQFF; v_call: TRBV9; j_call: TRBJ2-1; d_call: -
cdr3_aa: CASSLYTAEGCTF; v_call: TRBV5-1; j_call: TRBJ1-2; d_call: -
cdr3_aa: CASSLMTSGISKDEQYF; v_call: TRBV7-2; j_call: TRBJ2-7; d_call: TRBD2
cdr3_aa: CASSGDSLYEQYF; v_call: TRBV7-9; j_call: TRBJ2-7; d_call: TRBD1
cdr3_aa: CAIPQGGNPNTGELFF; v_call: TRBV2; j_call: TRBJ2-2; d_call: TRBD1
cdr3_aa: CASSPPPGTDTQYF; v_call: TRBV7-9; j_call: TRBJ2-3; d_call: -
cdr3_aa: CASSDPFLVPEQFF; v_call: TRBV6-4; j_call: TRBJ2-1; d_call: -
cdr3_aa: CASSWGLADTDTQYF; v_call: TRBV6-5; j_call: TRBJ2-3; d_call: TRBD2